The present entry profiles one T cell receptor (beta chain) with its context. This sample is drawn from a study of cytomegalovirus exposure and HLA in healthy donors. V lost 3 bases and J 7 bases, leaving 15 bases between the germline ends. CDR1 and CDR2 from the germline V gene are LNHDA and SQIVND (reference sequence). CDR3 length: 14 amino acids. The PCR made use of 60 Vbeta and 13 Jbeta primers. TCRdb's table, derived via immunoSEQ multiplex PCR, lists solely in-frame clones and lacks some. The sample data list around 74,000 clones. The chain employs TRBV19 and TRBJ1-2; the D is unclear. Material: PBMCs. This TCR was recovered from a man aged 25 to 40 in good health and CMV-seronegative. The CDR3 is CASSISTQVGGYTF. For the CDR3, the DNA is TGTGCCAGTAGTATTTCCACCCAGGTTGGTGGCTACACCTTC.